The T cell receptor beta chain under discussion was sequenced for a study of shared clonotypes between healthy human individuals. For the study at large: Three plates each covered CD4 naive and memory; CD8 naive two, CD8 memory one. General study findings and limits: It was the non-shared clonotypes that had lower generation probabilities than clonotypes shared by all four donors. The expectation was that sequencing depth would affect clonotype sharing among donors.

CDR3 size: 13 residues. The germline V and J ends were trimmed by 8 bases and 5 bases, with 18 bases remaining between them. Germline lookup yields CDR1 SQVTM and CDR2 ANQGSEA. Sequencing was performed with immunoSEQ multiplex PCR; in TCRdb, only in-frame clones are kept and a portion is missing. The sample contains roughly 1 million clones, around 82% of which appear only once. As concerns this clone: What it recognizes is unknown.

The donor population consisted of healthy HIV-negative adults with no recent acute infections or vaccinations. The source of this sequence is a man between 18 and 29 years old in good health. Some clones in this sample may be carry-over from other donors' samples. The gene calls are TRBV29-1 and TRBJ2-5, with D tentatively TRBD2 (7 bases). Sequenced material: memory CD4+ T cells from PBMCs. As for subset: CD45RA-negative fraction. CDR3 sequence reads: CSLAPGGPETQYF. CDR3 nucleotides: TGCAGCCTGGCCCCCGGGGGGCCGGAGACCCAGTACTTC. The variable domain in full, with the rest retrieved from reference TRBV29-1 and TRBJ2-5, is SAVISQKPSRDICQRGTSLTIQCQVDSQVTMMFWYRQQPGQSLTLIATANQGSEATYESGFVIDKFPISRPNLTFSTLTVSNMSPEDSSIYLCSLAPGGPETQYFGPGTRLLVL.